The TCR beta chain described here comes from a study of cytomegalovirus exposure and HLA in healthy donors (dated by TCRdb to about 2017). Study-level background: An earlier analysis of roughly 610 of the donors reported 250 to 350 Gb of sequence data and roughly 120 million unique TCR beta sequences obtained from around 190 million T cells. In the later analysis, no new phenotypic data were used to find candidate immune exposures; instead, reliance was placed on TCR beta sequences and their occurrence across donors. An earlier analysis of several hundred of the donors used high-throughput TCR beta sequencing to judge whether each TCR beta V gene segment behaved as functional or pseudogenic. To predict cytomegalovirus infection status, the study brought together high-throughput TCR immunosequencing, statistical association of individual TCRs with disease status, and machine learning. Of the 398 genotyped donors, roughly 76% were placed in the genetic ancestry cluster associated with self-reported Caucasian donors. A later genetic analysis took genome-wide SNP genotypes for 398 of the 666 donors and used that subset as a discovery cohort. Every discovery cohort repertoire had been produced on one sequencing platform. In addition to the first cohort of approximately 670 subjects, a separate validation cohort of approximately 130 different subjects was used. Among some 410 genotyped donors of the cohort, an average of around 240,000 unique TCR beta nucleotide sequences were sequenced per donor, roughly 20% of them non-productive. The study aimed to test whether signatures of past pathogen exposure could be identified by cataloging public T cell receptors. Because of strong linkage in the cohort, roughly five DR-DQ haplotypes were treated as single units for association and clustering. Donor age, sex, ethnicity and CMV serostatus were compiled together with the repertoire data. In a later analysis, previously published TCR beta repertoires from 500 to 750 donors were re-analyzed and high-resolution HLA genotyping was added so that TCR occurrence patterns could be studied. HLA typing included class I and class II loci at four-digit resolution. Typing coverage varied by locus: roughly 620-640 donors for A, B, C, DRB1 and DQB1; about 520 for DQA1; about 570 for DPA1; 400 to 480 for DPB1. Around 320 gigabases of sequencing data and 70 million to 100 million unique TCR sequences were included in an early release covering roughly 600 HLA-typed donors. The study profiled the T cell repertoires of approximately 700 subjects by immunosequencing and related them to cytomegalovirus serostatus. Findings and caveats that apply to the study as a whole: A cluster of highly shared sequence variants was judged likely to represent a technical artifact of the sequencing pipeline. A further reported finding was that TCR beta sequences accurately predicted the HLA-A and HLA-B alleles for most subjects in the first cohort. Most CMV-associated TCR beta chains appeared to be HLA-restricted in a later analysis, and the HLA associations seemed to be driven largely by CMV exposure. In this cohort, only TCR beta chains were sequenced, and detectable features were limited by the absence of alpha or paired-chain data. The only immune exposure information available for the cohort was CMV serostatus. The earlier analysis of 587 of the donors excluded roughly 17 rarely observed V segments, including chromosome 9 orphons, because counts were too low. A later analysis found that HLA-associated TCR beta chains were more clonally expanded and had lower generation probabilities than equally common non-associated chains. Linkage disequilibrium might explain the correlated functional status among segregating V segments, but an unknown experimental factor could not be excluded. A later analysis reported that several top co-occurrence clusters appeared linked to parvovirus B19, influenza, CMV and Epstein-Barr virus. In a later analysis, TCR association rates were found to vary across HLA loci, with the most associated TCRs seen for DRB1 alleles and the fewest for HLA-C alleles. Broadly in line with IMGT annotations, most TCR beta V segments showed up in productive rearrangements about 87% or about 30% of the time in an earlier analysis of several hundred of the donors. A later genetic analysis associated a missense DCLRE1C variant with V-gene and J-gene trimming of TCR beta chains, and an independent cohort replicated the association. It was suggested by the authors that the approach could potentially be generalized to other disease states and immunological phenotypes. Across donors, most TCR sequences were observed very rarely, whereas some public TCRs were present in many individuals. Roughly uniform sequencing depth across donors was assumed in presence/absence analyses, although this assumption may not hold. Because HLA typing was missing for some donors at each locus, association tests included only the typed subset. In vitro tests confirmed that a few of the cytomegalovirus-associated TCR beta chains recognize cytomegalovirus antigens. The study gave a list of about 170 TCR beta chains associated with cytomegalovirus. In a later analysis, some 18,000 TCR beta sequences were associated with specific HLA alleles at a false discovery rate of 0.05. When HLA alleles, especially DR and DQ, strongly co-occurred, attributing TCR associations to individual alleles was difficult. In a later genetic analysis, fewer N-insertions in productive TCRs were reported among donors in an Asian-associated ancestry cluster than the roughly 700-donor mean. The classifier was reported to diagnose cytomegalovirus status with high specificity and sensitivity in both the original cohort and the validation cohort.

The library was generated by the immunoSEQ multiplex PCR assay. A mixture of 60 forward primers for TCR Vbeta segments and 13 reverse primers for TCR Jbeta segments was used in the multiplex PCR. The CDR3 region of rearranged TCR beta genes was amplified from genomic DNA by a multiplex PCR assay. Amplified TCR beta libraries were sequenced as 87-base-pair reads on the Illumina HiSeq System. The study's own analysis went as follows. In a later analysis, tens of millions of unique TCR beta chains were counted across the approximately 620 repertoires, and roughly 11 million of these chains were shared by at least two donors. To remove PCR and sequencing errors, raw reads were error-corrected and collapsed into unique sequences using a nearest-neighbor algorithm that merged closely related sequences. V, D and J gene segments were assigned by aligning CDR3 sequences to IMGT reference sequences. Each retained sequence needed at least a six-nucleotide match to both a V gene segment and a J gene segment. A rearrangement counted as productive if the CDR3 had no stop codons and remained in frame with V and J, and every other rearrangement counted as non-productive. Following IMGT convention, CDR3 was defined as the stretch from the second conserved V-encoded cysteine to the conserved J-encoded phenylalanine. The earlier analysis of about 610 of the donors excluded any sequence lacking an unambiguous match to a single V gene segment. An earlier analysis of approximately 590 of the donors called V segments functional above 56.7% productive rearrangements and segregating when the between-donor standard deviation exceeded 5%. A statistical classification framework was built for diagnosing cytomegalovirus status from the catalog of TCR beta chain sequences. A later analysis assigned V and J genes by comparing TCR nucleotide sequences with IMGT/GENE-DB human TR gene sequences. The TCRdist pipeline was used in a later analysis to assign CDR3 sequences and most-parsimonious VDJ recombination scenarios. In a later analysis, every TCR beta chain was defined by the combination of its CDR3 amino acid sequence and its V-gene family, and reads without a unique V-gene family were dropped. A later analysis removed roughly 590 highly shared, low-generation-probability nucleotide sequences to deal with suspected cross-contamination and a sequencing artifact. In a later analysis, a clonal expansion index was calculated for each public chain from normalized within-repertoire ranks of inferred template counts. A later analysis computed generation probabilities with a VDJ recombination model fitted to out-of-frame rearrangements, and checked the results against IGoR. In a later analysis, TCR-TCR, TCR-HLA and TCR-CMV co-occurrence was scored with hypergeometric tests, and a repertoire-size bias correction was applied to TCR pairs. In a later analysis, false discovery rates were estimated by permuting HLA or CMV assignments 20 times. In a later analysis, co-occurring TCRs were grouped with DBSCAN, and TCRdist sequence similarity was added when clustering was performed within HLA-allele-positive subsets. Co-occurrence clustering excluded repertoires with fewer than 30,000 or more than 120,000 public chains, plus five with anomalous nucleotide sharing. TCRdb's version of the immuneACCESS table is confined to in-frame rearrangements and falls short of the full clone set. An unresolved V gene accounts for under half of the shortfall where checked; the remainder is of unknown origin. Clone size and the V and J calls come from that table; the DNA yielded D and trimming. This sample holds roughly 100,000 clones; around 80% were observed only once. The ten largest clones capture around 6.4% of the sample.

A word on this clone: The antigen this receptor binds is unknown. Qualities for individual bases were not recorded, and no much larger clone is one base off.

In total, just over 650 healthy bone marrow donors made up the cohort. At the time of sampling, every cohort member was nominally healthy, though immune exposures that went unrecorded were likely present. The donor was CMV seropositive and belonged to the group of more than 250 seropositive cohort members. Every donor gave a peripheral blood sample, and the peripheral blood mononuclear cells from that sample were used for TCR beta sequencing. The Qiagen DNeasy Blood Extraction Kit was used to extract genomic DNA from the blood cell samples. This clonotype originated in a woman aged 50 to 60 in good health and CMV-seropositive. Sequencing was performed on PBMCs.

The DNA reads as follows: TGTGCCAGCAGCCCCCGGGACAGGGTTACTGAAGCTTTCTTT. It encodes CASSPRDRVTEAFF. The sequence is built from TRBV2 and TRBJ1-1, and TRBD1 aligns with 9 junction nucleotides. Reading the germline V gene gives CDR1 SNHLY and CDR2 FYNNEI. The CDR3 sequence holds 14 residues, the cysteine and phenylalanine included. The retained sequence is limited to the CDR3, 42 bases, with the frame set at the first base. The germline V end is reduced by 6 bases and the J end by 5 bases; junction bases left unmatched: 7.